Here is one T cell receptor beta chain with its context. Its matching antigen is unknown. This CDR3 is 14 amino acids long. The V end lost 5 bases, the J end lost 2 bases, and 10 bases lay between the germline ends. Per the germline V gene, CDR1 is SGHNT and CDR2 is YENEEA. This sample stems from a study of T cells in localized non-small cell lung cancer. Study-wide findings and caveats: Heterogeneity cannot be ruled out, as sequencing used one tumor region only. In adjacent lung appeared a median around 62 of the top 100 tumor clones. There was higher T cell clonality in uninvolved adjacent lung than in tumor, and it was highest there. Higher T cell density in the blood was associated with longer overall survival, whereas higher adjacent-lung clonality associated with shorter survival.

Method: immunoSEQ multiplex PCR; TCRdb's copy keeps in-frame clones and lacks some. The sample carries a few thousand clones, approximately 18% recorded once. This clonotype was sampled from a woman between 40 and 69 years old with stage II lung adenocarcinoma. The sample was lung tumor tissue, taken before any cancer treatment. V is TRBV11-3 and J is TRBJ1-3, with D tentatively TRBD1 (5 bases). CDR3 region: CASSRRVPGNTIYF. The CDR3 nucleotides are TGTGCCAGCAGCCGCAGGGTTCCTGGAAACACCATATATTTT.